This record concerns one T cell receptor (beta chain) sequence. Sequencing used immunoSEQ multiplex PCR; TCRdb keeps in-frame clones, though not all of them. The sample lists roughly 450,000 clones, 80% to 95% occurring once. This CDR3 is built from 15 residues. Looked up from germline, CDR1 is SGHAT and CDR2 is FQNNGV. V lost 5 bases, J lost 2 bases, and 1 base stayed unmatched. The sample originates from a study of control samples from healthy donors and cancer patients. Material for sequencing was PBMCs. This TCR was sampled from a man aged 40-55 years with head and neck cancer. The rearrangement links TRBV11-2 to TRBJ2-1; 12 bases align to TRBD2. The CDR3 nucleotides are TGTGCCAGCAGCCGGACTAGCGGGACCTACAATGAGCAGTTCTTC. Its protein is CASSRTSGTYNEQFF.